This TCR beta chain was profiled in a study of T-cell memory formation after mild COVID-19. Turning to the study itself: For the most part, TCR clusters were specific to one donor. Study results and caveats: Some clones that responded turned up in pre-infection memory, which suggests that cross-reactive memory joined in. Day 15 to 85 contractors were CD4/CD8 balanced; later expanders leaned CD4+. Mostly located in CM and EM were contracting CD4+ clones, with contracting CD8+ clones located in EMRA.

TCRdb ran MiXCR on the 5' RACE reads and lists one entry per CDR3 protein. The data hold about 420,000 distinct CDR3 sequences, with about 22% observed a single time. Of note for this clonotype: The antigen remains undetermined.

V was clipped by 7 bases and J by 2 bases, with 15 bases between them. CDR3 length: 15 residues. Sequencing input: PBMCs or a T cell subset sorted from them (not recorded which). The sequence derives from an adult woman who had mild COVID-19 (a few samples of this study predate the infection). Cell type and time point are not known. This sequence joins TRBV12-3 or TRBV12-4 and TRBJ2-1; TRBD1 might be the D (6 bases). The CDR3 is CASTLWGQTYNEQFF. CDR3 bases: TGTGCCAGCACTCTATGGGGGCAAACCTACAATGAGCAGTTCTTC.